The 4 T cell receptor beta chains below come from one sample, sequenced in a study of shared clonotypes between healthy human individuals. This table comes from immunoSEQ multiplex PCR, and its TCRdb copy is limited to in-frame clones, with some not included. The repertoire holds some 2 million clones, with around 96% as singletons. Positively selected for CCR7, the CD45RO-negative cells used as naive CD8 cells excluded terminally differentiated effector memory CD45RA+ cells. The sample taken for sequencing was naive CD8+ T cells sorted from blood. The receptor set was obtained from a man aged 18 to 30 in good health.

The chain couples TRBV5-6 to TRBJ1-6; D is possibly TRBD1 (5 bases). The CDR3 is 16 residues long. Germline-derived CDR1 and CDR2 are SGHDT and YYEEEE. Trimming cost V 0 bases and J 6 bases, with 13 bases left between them. CDR3 in DNA: TGTGCCAGCAGCTTGGAGCGTGGGGGTCGTAATTCACCCCTCCACTTT. Amino acid sequence: CASSLERGGRNSPLHF.

The V call is TRBV2, the J call TRBJ2-5, with TRBD1 identical over 9 bases. J gave up 5 bases and V 4 bases, and 14 bases lay outside the gene matches. CDR1 is SNHLY and CDR2 is FYNNEI in the germline V gene. The CDR3 covers 17 residues. The CDR3 coding sequence is TGTGCCAGCAGTGTTTCCGCCGGGACAGGGATTTACGAGACCCAGTACTTC. It yields the protein CASSVSAGTGIYETQYF.

This clone was observed once. Within the sample, other DNA sequences also encode this same CDR3. This chain links TRBV30 with TRBJ2-3; 9 nucleotides line up with TRBD2. The CDR3 extends over 14 amino acids. V lost 2 bases and J lost 1; bases outside the gene matches: 1. Germline CDR1 is GTSNPN and CDR2 is SVGIG (reference sequence). In nucleotides, the CDR3 is TGTGCCTGGAGTCGGACTAGCGGCACAGATACGCAGTATTTT. Translating it yields CAWSRTSGTDTQYF.

The rearrangement joins TRBV7-2 to TRBJ2-5; 14 bases are shared with TRBD2. With V trimmed by 4 bases and J by 4 bases, 5 bases remained unmatched. The CDR3 is 16 residues long. Germline CDR1 reads SGHTA; CDR2 reads FQGNSA. The CDR3 nucleotides read TGTGCCAGCAGCTCGAGGACTAGCGGGAGGATAGAGACCCAGTACTTC. This translates into CASSSRTSGRIETQYF.